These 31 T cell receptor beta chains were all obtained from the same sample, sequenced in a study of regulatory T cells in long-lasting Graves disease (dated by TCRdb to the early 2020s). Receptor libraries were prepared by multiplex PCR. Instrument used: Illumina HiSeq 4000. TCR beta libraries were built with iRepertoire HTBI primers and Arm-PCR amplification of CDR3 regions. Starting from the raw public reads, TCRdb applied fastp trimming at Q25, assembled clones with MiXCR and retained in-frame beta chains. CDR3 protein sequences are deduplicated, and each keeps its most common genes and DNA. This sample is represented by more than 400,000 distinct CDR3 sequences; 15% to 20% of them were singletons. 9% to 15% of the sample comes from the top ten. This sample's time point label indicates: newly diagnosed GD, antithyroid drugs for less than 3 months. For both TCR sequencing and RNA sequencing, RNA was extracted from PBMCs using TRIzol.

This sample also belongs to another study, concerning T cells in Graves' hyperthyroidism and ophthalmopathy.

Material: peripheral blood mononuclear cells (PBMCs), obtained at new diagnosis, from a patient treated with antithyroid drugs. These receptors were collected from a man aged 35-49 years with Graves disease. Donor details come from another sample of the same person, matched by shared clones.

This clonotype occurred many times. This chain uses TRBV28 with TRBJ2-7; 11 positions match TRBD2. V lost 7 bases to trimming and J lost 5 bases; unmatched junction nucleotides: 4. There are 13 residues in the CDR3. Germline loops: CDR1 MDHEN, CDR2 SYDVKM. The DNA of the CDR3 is TGTGCCAGCAAACTAGCGGGAGATAACGAGCAGTACTTC. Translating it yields CASKLAGDNEQYF.

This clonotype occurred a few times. In DNA, the CDR3 is TGTGCCAGCCCTCCCCTGACTAGCCGTTCCCACGAGCAGTACTTC. Translated: CASPPLTSRSHEQYF. V gene TRBV6-1 combines with J gene TRBJ2-7, with TRBD2 matching 7 bases. V lost 8 bases and J lost 5; bases outside the gene matches: 15. The CDR3 loop spans 15 amino acids. Germline CDR1 reads MNHNS; CDR2 reads SASEGT.

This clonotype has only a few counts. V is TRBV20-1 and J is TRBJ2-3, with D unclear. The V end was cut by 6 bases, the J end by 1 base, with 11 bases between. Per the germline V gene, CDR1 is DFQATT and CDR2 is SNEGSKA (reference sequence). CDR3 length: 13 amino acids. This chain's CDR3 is CSAQAGGTDTQYF. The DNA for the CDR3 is TGCAGTGCCCAAGCTGGGGGCACAGATACGCAGTATTTT.

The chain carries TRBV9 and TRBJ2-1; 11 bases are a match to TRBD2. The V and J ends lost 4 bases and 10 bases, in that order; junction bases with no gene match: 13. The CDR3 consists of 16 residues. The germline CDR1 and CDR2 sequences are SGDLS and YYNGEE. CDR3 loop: CASSPQATSGMGEQFF. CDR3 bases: TGTGCCAGCAGCCCCCAGGCGACTAGCGGGATGGGCGAGCAGTTCTTC.

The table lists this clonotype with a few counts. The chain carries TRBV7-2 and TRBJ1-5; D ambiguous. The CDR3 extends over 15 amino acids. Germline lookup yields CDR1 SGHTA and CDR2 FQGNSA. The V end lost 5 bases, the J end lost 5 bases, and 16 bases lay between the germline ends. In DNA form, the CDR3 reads TGTGCCAGCAGCACTCGGGTCACCAACGATCAGCCCCAGCATTTT. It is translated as CASSTRVTNDQPQHF.

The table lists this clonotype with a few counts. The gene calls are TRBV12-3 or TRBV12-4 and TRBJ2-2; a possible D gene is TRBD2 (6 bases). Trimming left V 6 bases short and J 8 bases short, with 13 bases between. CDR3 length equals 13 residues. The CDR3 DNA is TGTGCCAGCAGACGGGATGGGGGGGGGGAGCTGTTTTTT. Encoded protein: CASRRDGGGELFF.

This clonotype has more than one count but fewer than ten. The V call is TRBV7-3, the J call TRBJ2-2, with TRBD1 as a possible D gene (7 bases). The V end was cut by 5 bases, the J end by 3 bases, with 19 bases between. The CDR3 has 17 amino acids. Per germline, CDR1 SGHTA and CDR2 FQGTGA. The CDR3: CASSDRGRQGDTGELFF. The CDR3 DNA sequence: TGTGCCAGCAGCGACCGGGGGAGGCAGGGGGACACCGGGGAGCTGTTTTTT.

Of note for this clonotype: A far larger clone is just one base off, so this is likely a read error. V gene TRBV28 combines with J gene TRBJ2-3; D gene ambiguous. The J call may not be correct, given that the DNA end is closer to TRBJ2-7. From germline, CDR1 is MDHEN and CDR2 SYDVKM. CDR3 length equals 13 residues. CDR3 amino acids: CASSLEEAYGQYF. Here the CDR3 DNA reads TGTGCCAGCAGCTTAGAGGAAGCCTACGGGCAGTACTTC.

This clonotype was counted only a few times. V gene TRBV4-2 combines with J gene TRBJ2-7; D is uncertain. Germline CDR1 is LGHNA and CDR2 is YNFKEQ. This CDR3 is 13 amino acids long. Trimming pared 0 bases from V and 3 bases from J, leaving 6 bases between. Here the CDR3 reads CASSQEPGYEQYF. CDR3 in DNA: TGTGCCAGCAGCCAAGAACCAGGCTACGAGCAGTACTTC.

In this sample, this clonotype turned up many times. CDR3 DNA sequence: TGTGCCAGCAGCTTAGCTGGGGGCGTCGGAGAAAAACTGTTTTTT. Translated: CASSLAGGVGEKLFF. The rearrangement joins TRBV11-2 to TRBJ1-4; possible D gene TRBD1, 6 bases. This CDR3 spans 15 amino acids. Germline V CDR1 and CDR2: SGHAT, FQNNGV. V lost 1 base to trimming and J lost 8 bases, with 14 bases between them. Using reference TRBV11-2 and TRBJ1-4 for the parts outside the CDR3, the full variable domain is EAGVAQSPRYKIIEKRQSVAFWCNPISGHATLYWYQQILGQGPKLLIQFQNNGVVDDSQLPKDRFSAERLKGVDSTLKIQPAKLEDSAVYLCASSLAGGVGEKLFFGSGTQLSVL.

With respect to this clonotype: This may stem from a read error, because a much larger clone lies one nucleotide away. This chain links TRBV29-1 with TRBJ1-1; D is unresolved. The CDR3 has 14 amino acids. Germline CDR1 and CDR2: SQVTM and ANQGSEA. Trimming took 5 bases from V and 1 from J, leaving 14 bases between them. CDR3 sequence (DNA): TGCAGCGTTAACGGTTACGAAGCGAACACTGAAGCTTTCTTT. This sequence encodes CSVNGYEANTEAFF.

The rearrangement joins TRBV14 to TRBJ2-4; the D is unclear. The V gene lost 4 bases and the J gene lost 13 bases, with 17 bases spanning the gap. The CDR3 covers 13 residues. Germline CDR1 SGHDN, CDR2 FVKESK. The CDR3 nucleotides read TGTGCCAGCAGCCTGCTTAACCGGGCTGCCCAGTACTTC. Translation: CASSLLNRAAQYF.

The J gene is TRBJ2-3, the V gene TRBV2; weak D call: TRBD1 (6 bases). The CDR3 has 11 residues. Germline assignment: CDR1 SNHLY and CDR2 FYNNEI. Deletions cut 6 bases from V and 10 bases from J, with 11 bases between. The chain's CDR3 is CASSPQGAQYF. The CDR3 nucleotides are TGTGCCAGCAGCCCACAGGGCGCGCAGTATTTT. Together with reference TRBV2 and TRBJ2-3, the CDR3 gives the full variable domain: EPEVTQTPSHQVTQMGQEVILRCVPISNHLYFYWYRQILGQKVEFLVSFYNNEISEKSEIFDDQFSVERPDGSNFTLKIRSTKLEDSAMYFCASSPQGAQYFGPGTRLTVL.

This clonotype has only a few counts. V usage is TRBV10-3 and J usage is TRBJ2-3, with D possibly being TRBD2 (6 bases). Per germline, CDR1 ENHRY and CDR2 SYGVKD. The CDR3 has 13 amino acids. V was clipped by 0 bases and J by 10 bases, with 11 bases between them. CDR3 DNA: TGTGCCATCAGTGAGTCGACTAGGCCTTCGCAGTATTTT. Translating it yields CAISESTRPSQYF.

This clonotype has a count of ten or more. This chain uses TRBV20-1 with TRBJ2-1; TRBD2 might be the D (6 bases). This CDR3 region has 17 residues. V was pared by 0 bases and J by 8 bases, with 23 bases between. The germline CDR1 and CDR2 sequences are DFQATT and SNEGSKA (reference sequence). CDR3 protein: CSARDLPSTRTTDEQFF. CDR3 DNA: TGCAGTGCTAGAGATCTCCCCTCGACTAGAACTACGGATGAGCAGTTCTTC.

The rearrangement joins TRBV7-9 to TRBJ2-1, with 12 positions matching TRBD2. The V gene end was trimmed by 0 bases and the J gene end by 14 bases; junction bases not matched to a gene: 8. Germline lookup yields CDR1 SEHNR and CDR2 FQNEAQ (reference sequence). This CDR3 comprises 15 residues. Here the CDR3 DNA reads TGTGCCAGCAGCTTAGCGTCTAGCGGGAGGGGTGGGGAGTTCTTC. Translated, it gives CASSLASSGRGGEFF.

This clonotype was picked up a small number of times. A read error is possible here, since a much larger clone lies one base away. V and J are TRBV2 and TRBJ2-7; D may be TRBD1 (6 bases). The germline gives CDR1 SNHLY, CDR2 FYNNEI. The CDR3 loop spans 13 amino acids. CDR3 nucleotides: TGTGTCAGCAGTGGGCAGGGGCAATTGCGGCAGTACTTC. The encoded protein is CVSSGQGQLRQYF. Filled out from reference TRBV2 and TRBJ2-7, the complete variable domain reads EPEVTQTPSHQVTQMGQEVILRCVPISNHLYFYWYRQILGQKVEFLVSFYNNEISEKSEIFDDQFSVERPDGSNFTLKIRSTKLEDSAMYFCVSSGQGQLRQYFGPGTRLTVT.

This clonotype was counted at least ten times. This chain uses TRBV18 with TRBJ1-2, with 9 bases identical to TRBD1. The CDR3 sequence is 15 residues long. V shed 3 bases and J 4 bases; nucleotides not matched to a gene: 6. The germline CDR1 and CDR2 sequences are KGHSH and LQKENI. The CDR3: CASSPQTGGAYGYTF. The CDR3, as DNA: TGTGCCAGCTCACCTCAAACAGGGGGCGCCTATGGCTACACCTTC.

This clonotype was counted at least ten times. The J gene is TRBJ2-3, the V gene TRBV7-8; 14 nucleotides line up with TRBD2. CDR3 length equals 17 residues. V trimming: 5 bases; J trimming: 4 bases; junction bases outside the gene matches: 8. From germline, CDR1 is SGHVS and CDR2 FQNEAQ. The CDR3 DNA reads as TGTGCCAGCAGCCCTTATGGGGGACTAGCGGGAGCAGATACGCAGTATTTT. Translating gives CASSPYGGLAGADTQYF. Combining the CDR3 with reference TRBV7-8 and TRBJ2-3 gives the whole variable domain GAGVSQSPRYKVAKRGQDVALRCDPISGHVSLFWYQQALGQGPEFLTYFQNEAQLDKSGLPSDRFFAERPEGSVSTLKIQRTQQEDSAVYLCASSPYGGLAGADTQYFGPGTRLTVL.

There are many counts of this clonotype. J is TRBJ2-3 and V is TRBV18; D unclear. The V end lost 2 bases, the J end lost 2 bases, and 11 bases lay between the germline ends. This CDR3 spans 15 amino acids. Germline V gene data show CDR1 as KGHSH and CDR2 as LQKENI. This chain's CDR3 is CASSPILEVTDTQYF. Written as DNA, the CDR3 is TGTGCCAGCTCACCAATCCTAGAGGTCACAGATACGCAGTATTTT. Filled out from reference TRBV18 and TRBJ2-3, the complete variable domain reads NAGVMQNPRHLVRRRGQEARLRCSPMKGHSHVYWYRQLPEEGLKFMVYLQKENIIDESGMPKERFSAEFPKEGPSILRIQQVVRGDSAAYFCASSPILEVTDTQYFGPGTRLTVL.

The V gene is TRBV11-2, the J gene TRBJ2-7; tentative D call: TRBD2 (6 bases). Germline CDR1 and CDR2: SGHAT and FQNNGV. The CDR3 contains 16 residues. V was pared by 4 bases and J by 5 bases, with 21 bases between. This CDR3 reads CASSSGPGLNAHEQYF. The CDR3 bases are TGTGCCAGCAGCTCCGGTCCGGGACTCAATGCCCACGAGCAGTACTTC.

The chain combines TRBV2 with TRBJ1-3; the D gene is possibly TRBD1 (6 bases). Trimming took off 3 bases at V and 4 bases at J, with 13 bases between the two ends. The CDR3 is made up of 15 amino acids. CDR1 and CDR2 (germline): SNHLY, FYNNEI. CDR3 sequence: CASSDLGGEGNTIYF. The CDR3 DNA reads TGTGCCAGCAGTGATCTAGGGGGGGAAGGAAACACCATATATTTT.

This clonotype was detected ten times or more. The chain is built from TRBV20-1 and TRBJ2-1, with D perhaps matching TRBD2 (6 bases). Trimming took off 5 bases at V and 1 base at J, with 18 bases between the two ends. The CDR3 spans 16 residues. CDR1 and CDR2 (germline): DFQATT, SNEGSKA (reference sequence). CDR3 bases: TGCAGTGCTCCACCCCTAATAGCGGCTTCCTACAATGAGCAGTTCTTC. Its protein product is CSAPPLIAASYNEQFF.

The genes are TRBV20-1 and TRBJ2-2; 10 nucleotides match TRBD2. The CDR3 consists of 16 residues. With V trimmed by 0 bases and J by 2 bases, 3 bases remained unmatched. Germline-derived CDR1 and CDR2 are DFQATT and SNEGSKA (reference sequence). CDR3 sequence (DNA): TGCAGTGCTAGAGACCGGACTAGCGGTAACACCGGGGAGCTGTTTTTT. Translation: CSARDRTSGNTGELFF.

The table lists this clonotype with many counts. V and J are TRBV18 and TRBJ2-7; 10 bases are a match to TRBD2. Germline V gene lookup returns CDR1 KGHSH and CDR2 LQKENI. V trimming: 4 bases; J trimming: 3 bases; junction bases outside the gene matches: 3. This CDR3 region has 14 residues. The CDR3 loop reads CASSLGTSDYEQYF. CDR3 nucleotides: TGTGCCAGCTCACTTGGGACTAGCGACTACGAGCAGTACTTC. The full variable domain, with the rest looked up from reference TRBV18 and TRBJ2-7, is NAGVMQNPRHLVRRRGQEARLRCSPMKGHSHVYWYRQLPEEGLKFMVYLQKENIIDESGMPKERFSAEFPKEGPSILRIQQVVRGDSAAYFCASSLGTSDYEQYFGPGTRLTVT.

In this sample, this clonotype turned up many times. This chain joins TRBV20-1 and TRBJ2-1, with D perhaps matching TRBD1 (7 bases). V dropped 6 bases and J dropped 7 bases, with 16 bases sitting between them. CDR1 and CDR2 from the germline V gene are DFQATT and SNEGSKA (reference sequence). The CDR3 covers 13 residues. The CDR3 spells CSAPPAGGNEQFF. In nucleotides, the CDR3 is TGCAGTGCCCCCCCAGCAGGGGGGAATGAGCAGTTCTTC.

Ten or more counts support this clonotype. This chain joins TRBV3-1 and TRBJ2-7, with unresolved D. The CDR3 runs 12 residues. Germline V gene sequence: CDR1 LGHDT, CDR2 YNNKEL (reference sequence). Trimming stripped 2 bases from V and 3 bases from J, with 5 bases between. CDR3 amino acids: CASSQQNYEQYF. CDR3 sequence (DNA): TGTGCCAGCAGCCAACAGAACTACGAGCAGTACTTC.

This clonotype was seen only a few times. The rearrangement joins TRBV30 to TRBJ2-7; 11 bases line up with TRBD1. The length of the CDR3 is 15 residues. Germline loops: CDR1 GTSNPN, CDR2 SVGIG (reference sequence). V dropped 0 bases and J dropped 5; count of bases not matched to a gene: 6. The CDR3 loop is CAWSVPRTGGDEQYF. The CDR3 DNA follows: TGTGCCTGGAGTGTACCTAGGACAGGGGGCGACGAGCAGTACTTC.

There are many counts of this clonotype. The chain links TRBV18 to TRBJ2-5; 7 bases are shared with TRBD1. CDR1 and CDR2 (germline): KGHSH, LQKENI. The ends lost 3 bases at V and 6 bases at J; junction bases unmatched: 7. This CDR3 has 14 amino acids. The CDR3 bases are TGTGCCAGCTCACCCCCCTCAGGGGGTCAGACCCAGTACTTC. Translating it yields CASSPPSGGQTQYF.

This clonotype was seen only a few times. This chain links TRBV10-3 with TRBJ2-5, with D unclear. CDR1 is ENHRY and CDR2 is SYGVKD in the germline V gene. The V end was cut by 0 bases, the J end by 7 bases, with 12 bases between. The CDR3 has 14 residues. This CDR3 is CAISESGTSGTQYF. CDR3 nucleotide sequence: TGTGCCATCAGTGAGTCGGGAACCTCTGGGACCCAGTACTTC.

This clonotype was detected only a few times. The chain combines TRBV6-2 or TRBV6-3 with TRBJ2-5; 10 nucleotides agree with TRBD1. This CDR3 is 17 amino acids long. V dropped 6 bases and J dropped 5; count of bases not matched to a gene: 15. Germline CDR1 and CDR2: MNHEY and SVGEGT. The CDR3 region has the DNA TGTGCCAGCAGCACCGGGACAGGGGACCCCTCCAGGGAGACCCAGTACTTC. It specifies CASSTGTGDPSRETQYF.